These 7 T cell receptor beta chains were all obtained from the same sample, sequenced in a study of blood T cell repertoires in COVID-19. Measured with immunoSEQ multiplex PCR; TCRdb has only the in-frame clones, and not every one. The table lists around 170,000 clones, roughly four fifths of them singletons, with approximately 6.1% in the top ten. Input material: peripheral blood. The receptors originated from a woman aged 40 to 50 with acute or convalescent COVID-19.

This chain uses TRBV29-1 with TRBJ2-7; the D gene is possibly TRBD2 (6 bases). This CDR3 has 13 amino acids. Trimming removed 5 bases from V and 1 base from J, with 12 bases in between. Germline-derived CDR1 and CDR2 are SQVTM and ANQGSEA. CDR3 loop: CSVPARGSYEQYF. The CDR3 DNA reads as TGCAGCGTTCCCGCACGGGGGTCCTACGAGCAGTACTTC.

This clone was seen once. The DNA for the CDR3 is TGTGCCAGCTCACCAGTGCTAGCGGTTAAACAAGAGACCCAGTACTTC. It yields the protein CASSPVLAVKQETQYF. This chain links TRBV18 with TRBJ2-5; 7 bases map to TRBD2. Per the germline V gene, CDR1 is KGHSH and CDR2 is LQKENI. J lost 2 bases, V lost 2 bases, and 8 bases had no gene match. CDR3 length equals 16 residues.

This chain uses TRBV5-1 with TRBJ2-7, with a weak D call TRBD2 (6 bases). The CDR3 contains 14 residues. Germline V gene lookup returns CDR1 SGHRS and CDR2 YFSETQ. Trimming took 0 bases from V and 2 from J, leaving 9 bases between them. The CDR3 nucleotides read TGCGCCAGCAGCTTGGTTGCGGGGCCCTACGAGCAGTACTTC. As protein: CASSLVAGPYEQYF.

The chain recombines TRBV28 with TRBJ1-1; D is ambiguous. The CDR3 consists of 18 residues. V lost 3 bases to trimming and J lost 0 bases, with 20 bases between them. CDR1 and CDR2 (germline): MDHEN, SYDVKM. The CDR3 loop reads CASSFYGSPWGVNTEAFF. In DNA, the CDR3 is TGTGCCAGCAGTTTCTACGGGTCCCCTTGGGGAGTGAACACTGAAGCTTTCTTT. The variable domain in full, with the rest retrieved from reference TRBV28 and TRBJ1-1, is DVKVTQSSRYLVKRTGEKVFLECVQDMDHENMFWYRQDPGLGLRLIYFSYDVKMKEKGDIPEGYSVSREKKERFSLILESASTNQTSMYLCASSFYGSPWGVNTEAFFGQGTRLTVV.

The chain recombines TRBV28 with TRBJ2-5, with TRBD1 identical over 9 bases. The CDR3 spans 19 residues. The trim removed 6 bases at V and 5 bases at J, leaving 22 bases unmatched. Germline assignment: CDR1 MDHEN and CDR2 SYDVKM. The CDR3 protein is CASSPILSQPGQGRETQYF. The DNA for the CDR3 is TGTGCCAGCAGCCCGATTTTATCCCAACCGGGACAGGGCCGGGAGACCCAGTACTTC.

This clone was detected only a few times. The CDR3 nucleotides read TGTGCCAGCAATTTTCGGGGACAGACGAATCAGCCCCAGCATTTT. Its translation: CASNFRGQTNQPQHF. V is TRBV2 and J is TRBJ1-5, with TRBD1 matching 7 bases. Germline V gene sequence: CDR1 SNHLY, CDR2 FYNNEI. V lost 7 bases to trimming and J lost 4 bases; unmatched junction nucleotides: 10. CDR3 size: 15 residues.

The CDR3 spells CASSLGLEETQYF. In DNA, the CDR3 is TGCGCCAGCAGCTTGGGTCTAGAGGAGACCCAGTACTTC. The J gene is TRBJ2-5, the V gene TRBV5-1, with D hard to call. V dropped 0 bases and J dropped 5 bases, with 8 bases sitting between them. CDR3 length: 13 amino acids. In germline, CDR1 is SGHRS, CDR2 YFSETQ.